This T cell receptor beta chain was observed in a study of spatial heterogeneity in lung cancer. A word on this clonotype: A much larger clone sits a single nucleotide away, making a read error possible.

The time point is: sample taken at primary tumor resection. The sequenced material consisted of unsorted whole RNA from tumor, nontumor lung or frozen PBMC. Each CDR3 protein gets one entry after TCRdb re-called the 5' RACE reads with MiXCR. The profile shows 45,000 or so distinct CDR3 sequences, 7.5% to 8% of them singletons. CDR1 and CDR2 (germline): DFQATT, SNEGSKA (reference sequence). V shed 0 bases and J shed 4 bases, with 18 bases lying between them. The CDR3 covers 17 residues. This receptor was identified in a female donor with early-stage non-small cell lung cancer. The material was PBMCs, obtained at surgery. V usage is TRBV20-1 and J usage is TRBJ2-2; D not certain. CDR3 nucleotides: TGCAGTGCTAGAGATCAATTGCACCCAGGCGGCACCGGGGAGCTGTTTTTT. This sequence encodes CSARDQLHPGGTGELFF.